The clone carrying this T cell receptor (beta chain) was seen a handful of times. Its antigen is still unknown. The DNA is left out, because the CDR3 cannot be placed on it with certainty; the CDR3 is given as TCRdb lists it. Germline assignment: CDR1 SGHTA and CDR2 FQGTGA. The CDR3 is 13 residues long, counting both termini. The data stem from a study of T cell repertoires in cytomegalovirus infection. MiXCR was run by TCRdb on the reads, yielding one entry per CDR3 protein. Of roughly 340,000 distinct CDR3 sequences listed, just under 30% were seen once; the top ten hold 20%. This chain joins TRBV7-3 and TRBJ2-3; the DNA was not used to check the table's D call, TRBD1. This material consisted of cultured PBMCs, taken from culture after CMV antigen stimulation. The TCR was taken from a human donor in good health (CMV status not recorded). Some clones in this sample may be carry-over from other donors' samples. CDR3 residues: CASSRAGRDTQYF.